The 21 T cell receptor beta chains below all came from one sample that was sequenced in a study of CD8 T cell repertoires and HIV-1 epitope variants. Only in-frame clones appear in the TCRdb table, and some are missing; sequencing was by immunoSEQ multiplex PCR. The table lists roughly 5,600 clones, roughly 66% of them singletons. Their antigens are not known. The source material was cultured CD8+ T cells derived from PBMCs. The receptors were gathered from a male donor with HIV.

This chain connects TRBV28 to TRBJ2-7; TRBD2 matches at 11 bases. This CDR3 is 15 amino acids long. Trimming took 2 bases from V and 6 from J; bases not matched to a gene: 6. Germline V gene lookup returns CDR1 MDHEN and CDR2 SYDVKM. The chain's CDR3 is CASSLLAGGGSEQYF. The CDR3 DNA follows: TGTGCCAGCAGTTTACTAGCGGGAGGAGGAAGCGAGCAGTACTTC. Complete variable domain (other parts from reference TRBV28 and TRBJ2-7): DVKVTQSSRYLVKRTGEKVFLECVQDMDHENMFWYRQDPGLGLRLIYFSYDVKMKEKGDIPEGYSVSREKKERFSLILESASTNQTSMYLCASSLLAGGGSEQYFGPGTRLTVT.

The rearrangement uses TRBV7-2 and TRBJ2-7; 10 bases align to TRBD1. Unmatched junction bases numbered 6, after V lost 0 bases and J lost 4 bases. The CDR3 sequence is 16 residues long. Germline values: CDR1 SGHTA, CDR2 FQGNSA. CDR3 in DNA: TGTGCCAGCAGCTTAGCTGGGGACAGGGGCTCGTACGAGCAGTACTTC. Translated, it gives CASSLAGDRGSYEQYF.

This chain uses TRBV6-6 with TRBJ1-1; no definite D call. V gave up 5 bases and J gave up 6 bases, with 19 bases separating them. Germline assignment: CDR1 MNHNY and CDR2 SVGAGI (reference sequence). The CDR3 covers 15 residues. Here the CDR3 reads CASSTNTLLEAEAFF. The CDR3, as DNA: TGTGCCAGCAGTACCAACACCCTTTTGGAGGCTGAAGCTTTCTTT.

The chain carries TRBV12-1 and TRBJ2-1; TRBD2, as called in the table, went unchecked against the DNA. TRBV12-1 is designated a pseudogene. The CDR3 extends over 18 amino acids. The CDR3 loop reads CASSHSTGTSGGVNEQFF. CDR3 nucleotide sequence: TGTGCCAGCAGCCATTCTACCGGGACTAGCGGGGGGGTCAATGAGCAGTTCTTC.

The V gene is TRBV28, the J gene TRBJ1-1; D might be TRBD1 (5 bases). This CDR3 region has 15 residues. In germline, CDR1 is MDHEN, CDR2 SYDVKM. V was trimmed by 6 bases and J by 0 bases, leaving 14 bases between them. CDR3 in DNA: TGTGCCAGCAGCCCGCCAGGGTCAATGAACACTGAAGCTTTCTTT. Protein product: CASSPPGSMNTEAFF. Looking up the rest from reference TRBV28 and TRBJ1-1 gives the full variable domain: DVKVTQSSRYLVKRTGEKVFLECVQDMDHENMFWYRQDPGLGLRLIYFSYDVKMKEKGDIPEGYSVSREKKERFSLILESASTNQTSMYLCASSPPGSMNTEAFFGQGTRLTVV.

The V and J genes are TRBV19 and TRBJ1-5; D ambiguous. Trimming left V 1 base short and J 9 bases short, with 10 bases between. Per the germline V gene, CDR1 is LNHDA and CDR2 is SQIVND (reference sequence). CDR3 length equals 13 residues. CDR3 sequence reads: CASSIVPEGPQHF. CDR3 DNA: TGTGCCAGTAGTATAGTTCCGGAGGGGCCCCAGCATTTT.

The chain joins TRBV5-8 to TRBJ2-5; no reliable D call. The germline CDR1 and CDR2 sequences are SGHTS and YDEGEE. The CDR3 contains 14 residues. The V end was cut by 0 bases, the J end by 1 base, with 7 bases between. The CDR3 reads CASSLARFQETQYF. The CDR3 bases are TGTGCCAGCAGCTTGGCGAGGTTCCAAGAGACCCAGTACTTC.

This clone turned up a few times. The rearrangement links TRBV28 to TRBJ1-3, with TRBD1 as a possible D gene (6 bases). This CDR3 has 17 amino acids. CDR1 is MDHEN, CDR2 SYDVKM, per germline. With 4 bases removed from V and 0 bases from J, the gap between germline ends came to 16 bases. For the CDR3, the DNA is TGTGCCAGCAGTTCACGGGACACCGGAGGCTCTGGAAACACCATATATTTT. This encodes CASSSRDTGGSGNTIYF. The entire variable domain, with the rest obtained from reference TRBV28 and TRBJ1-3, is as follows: DVKVTQSSRYLVKRTGEKVFLECVQDMDHENMFWYRQDPGLGLRLIYFSYDVKMKEKGDIPEGYSVSREKKERFSLILESASTNQTSMYLCASSSRDTGGSGNTIYFGEGSWLTVV.

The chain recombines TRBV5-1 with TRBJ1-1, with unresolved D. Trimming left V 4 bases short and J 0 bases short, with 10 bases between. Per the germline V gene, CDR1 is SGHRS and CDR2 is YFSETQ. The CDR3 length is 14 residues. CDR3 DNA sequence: TGCGCCAGCAGCCCGGACGGGGTGAACACTGAAGCTTTCTTT. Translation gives CASSPDGVNTEAFF. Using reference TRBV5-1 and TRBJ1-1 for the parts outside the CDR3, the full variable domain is KAGVTQTPRYLIKTRGQQVTLSCSPISGHRSVSWYQQTPGQGLQFLFEYFSETQRNKGNFPGRFSGRQFSNSRSEMNVSTLELGDSALYLCASSPDGVNTEAFFGQGTRLTVV.

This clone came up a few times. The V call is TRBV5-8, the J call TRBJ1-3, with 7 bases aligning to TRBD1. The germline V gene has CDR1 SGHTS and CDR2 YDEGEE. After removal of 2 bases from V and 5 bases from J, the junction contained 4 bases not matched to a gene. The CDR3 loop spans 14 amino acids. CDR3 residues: CASSFPGQRNTIYF. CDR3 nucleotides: TGTGCCAGCAGCTTCCCGGGACAGAGAAACACCATATATTTT.

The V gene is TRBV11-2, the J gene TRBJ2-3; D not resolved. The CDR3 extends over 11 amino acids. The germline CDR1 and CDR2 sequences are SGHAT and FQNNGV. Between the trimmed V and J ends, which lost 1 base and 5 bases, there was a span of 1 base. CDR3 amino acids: CASSLGDTQYF. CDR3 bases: TGTGCCAGCAGCTTAGGAGATACGCAGTATTTT.

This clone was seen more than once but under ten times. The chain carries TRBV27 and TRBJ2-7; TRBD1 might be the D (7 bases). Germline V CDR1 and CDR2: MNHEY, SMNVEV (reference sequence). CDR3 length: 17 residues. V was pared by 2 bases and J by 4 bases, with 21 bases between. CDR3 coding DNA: TGTGCCAGCAGTTTAAGAACTTCAGAGACAGGGAGGTACGAGCAGTACTTC. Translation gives CASSLRTSETGRYEQYF.

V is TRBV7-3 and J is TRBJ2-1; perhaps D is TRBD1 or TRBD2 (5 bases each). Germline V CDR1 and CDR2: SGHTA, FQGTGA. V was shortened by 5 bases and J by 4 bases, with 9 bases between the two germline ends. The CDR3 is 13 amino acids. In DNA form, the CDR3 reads TGTGCCAGCAGCCCGGGGCAGTACAATGAGCAGTTCTTC. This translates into CASSPGQYNEQFF.

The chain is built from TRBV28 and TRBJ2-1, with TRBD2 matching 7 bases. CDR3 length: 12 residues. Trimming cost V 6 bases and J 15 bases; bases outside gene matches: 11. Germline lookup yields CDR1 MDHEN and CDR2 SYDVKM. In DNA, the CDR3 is TGTGCCAGCAGCCGGGGGAGCGGGGATGGGTTCTTC. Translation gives CASSRGSGDGFF.

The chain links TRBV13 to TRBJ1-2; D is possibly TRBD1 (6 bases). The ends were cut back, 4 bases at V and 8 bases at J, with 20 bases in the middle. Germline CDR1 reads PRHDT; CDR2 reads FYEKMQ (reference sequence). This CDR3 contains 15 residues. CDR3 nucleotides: TGTGCCAGCAGCTCGCAAGGAGGCAGGGGTAGCGGCTACACCTTC. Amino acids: CASSSQGGRGSGYTF.

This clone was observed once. Written as DNA, the CDR3 is TGTGCCAGCAGCTTAGTAGCGGGGGGGAACACCGGGGAGCTGTTTTTT. Translating gives CASSLVAGGNTGELFF. The gene calls are TRBV11-3 and TRBJ2-2, with 10 bases that match TRBD2. Germline V gene lookup returns CDR1 SGHNT and CDR2 YENEEA. The length of the CDR3 is 16 residues. Losses at the gene ends were 1 base for V and 1 base for J; bases not matched to a gene: 0.

CDR3 sequence (DNA): TGTGCCAGTAGTTTGTGGGAGGTTAGCACCGGGGAGCTGTTTTTT. The encoded protein is CASSLWEVSTGELFF. The chain recombines TRBV19 with TRBJ2-2, with a tentative D call TRBD2 (6 bases). V lost 5 bases and J lost 4, with 14 bases in between. This CDR3 is built from 15 residues. The V gene's germline CDR1 is LNHDA and CDR2 SQIVND (reference sequence).

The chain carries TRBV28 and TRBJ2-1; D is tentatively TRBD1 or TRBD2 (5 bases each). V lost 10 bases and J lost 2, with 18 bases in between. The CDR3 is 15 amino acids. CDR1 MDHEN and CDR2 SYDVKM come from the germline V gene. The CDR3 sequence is CATEPTGPTYNEQFF. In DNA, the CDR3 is TGTGCCACCGAACCGACGGGGCCTACCTACAATGAGCAGTTCTTC. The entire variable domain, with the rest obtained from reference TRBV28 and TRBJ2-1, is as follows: DVKVTQSSRYLVKRTGEKVFLECVQDMDHENMFWYRQDPGLGLRLIYFSYDVKMKEKGDIPEGYSVSREKKERFSLILESASTNQTSMYLCATEPTGPTYNEQFFGPGTRLTVL.

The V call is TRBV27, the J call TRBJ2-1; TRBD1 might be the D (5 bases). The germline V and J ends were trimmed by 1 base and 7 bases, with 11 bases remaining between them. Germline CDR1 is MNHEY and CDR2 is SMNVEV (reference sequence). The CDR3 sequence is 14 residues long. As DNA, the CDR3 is TGTGCCAGCAGTTTATTGTCACCAGGGAATGAGCAGTTCTTC. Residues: CASSLLSPGNEQFF.

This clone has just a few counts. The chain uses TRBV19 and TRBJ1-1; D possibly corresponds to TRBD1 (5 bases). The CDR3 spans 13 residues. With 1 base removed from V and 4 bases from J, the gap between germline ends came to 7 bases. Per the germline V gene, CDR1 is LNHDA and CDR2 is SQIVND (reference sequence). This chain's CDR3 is CASSIGGGTEAFF. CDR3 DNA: TGTGCCAGTAGTATAGGGGGGGGCACTGAAGCTTTCTTT.

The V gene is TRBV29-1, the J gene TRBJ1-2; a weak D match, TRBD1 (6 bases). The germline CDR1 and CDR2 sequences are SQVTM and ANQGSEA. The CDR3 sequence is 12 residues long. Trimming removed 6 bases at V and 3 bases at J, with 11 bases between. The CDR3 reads CSVGEGDYGYTF. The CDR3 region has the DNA TGCAGCGTCGGGGAGGGGGACTATGGCTACACCTTC.